The 10 T cell receptor beta chains presented below share a single source sample, sequenced in a study of T cells in Graves' hyperthyroidism and ophthalmopathy. The investigators amplified TCR beta CDR3 regions from RNA transcripts. Researchers ran a first-round RT-PCR on the TCR CDR3 using the HTBI primer set. TCRdb reprocessed the multiplex PCR reads via MiXCR and lists one record per CDR3 protein. The sample lists more than 350,000 distinct CDR3 sequences, more than 14% occurring once. Sequencing used blood. The receptors derive from a woman between 25 and 40 years old with Graves' ophthalmopathy.

In the case of this clonotype: At one of its ends the junction is not consistent with the germline gene, which may arise from a read error. The rearrangement links TRBV19 to TRBJ1-1; D ambiguous. Germline loops: CDR1 LNHDA, CDR2 SQIVND (reference sequence). CDR3 length: 11 amino acids. The CDR3 reads CAGSIGPGAFF. DNA for the CDR3: TGTGCCGGTAGTATAGGACCCGGAGCTTTCTTT. Supplemented by reference TRBV19 and TRBJ1-1, the full variable domain reads DGGITQSPKYLFRKEGQNVTLSCEQNLNHDAMYWYRQDPGQGLRLIYYSQIVNDFQKGDIAEGYSVSREKKESFPLTVTSAQKNPTAFYLCAGSIGPGAFFGQGTRLTVV.

This clonotype appeared a single time. The chain joins TRBV6-4 to TRBJ1-2, with a tentative D call TRBD1 (5 bases). Trimming took off 6 bases at V and 3 bases at J, with 17 bases between the two ends. CDR3 length: 15 amino acids. Per germline, CDR1 MRHNA and CDR2 SNTAGT. This CDR3 is CASRGGREGDYGYTF. The CDR3 region has the DNA TGTGCCAGCAGGGGGGGACGTGAAGGTGACTATGGCTACACCTTC.

This clonotype was found a few times. This chain joins TRBV6-1 and TRBJ2-7; D is perhaps TRBD1 (6 bases). V gave up 6 bases and J gave up 0 bases, with 15 bases separating them. The CDR3 has 15 amino acids. CDR1 and CDR2 (germline): MNHNS, SASEGT. CDR3 in DNA: TGTGCCAGCAGGCCCCGGCAGGGGACCTCCTACGAGCAGTACTTC. The encoded protein is CASRPRQGTSYEQYF.

This clonotype has at least ten counts. J is TRBJ1-4 and V is TRBV30, with a weak D call TRBD1 (5 bases). The CDR3 spans 15 residues. V lost 3 bases and J 8 bases, leaving 19 bases between the germline ends. Germline-derived CDR1 and CDR2 are GTSNPN and SVGIG (reference sequence). CDR3 DNA: TGTGCCTGGAGAGACTCGGGACGTAGGTGGGAAAAACTGTTTTTT. Its translation: CAWRDSGRRWEKLFF.

This clonotype was counted many times. The chain joins TRBV5-6 to TRBJ2-1, with 15 bases matching TRBD2. The CDR3 contains 18 residues. Germline CDR1 SGHDT, CDR2 YYEEEE. The V and J ends lost 7 bases and 7 bases, in that order; junction bases with no gene match: 15. CDR3 DNA: TGTGCCAGCCAAAGGGGACTAGCGGGGGGCCCGACGGTTAATGAGCAGTTCTTC. The encoded protein is CASQRGLAGGPTVNEQFF.

This clonotype occurred many times. The chain has TRBV2 and TRBJ1-1; no clear D gene. V was clipped by 1 base and J by 3 bases, with 9 bases between them. Germline V gene data show CDR1 as SNHLY and CDR2 as FYNNEI. CDR3 length: 14 residues. In DNA, the CDR3 is TGTGCCAGCAGTGAAGTGGGTCTTGACACTGAAGCTTTCTTT. Its protein is CASSEVGLDTEAFF.

In this sample, this clonotype turned up a few times. A read error may be the cause here, since a much bigger clone is one base away. V gene TRBV28 combines with J gene TRBJ1-5; D unresolved. CDR1 is MDHEN, CDR2 SYDVKM, per germline. This CDR3 has 14 residues. The DNA for the CDR3 is TGTGCCAGGACATACCAGGATAGCAATCAGCCCCCGCATTTT. Protein product: CARTYQDSNQPPHF.

This clonotype was seen at least ten times. Being one base from a much bigger clone, this may be a read error. The CDR3, as DNA: TGTGCCAGCACCATAGGGGGAAGACGCGACCATGGCTACACCTTC. Its translation is CASTIGGRRDHGYTF. The chain employs TRBV28 and TRBJ1-2; D is possibly TRBD1 (6 bases). The length of the CDR3 is 15 residues. Per the germline V gene, CDR1 is MDHEN and CDR2 is SYDVKM. V lost 7 bases and J 6 bases, leaving 21 bases between the germline ends.

This clonotype was counted ten times or more. The chain uses TRBV28 and TRBJ1-5; D remains unclear. The V gene lost 6 bases and the J gene lost 4 bases, with 10 bases spanning the gap. The CDR3 has 13 amino acids. CDR1 MDHEN and CDR2 SYDVKM come from the germline V gene. The CDR3 bases are TGTGCCAGCAGCCTGATAATTAATCAGCCCCAGCATTTT. As protein: CASSLIINQPQHF.

The V gene is TRBV28, the J gene TRBJ2-2, with TRBD1 matching 8 bases. The CDR3 runs to 16 residues. V dropped 6 bases and J dropped 1; count of bases not matched to a gene: 7. The germline gives CDR1 MDHEN, CDR2 SYDVKM. The CDR3 sequence: CASRVSDRGNTGELFF. The CDR3 DNA reads as TGTGCCAGCAGGGTTAGCGACAGGGGGAACACCGGGGAGCTGTTTTTT. The full variable domain, with the rest looked up from reference TRBV28 and TRBJ2-2, is DVKVTQSSRYLVKRTGEKVFLECVQDMDHENMFWYRQDPGLGLRLIYFSYDVKMKEKGDIPEGYSVSREKKERFSLILESASTNQTSMYLCASRVSDRGNTGELFFGEGSRLTVL.